These 5 T cell receptor beta chains share one sample of origin, sequenced in a study of blood T cell repertoires in COVID-19. TCRdb's copy holds only in-frame clones and misses some; the assay was immunoSEQ multiplex PCR. The sample lists approximately 150,000 clones, approximately 79% seen once, with 7.5% to 8.5% in the top ten. The sequenced sample consisted of peripheral blood. The receptors derive from an older woman with COVID-19, enrolled during active disease.

This rearrangement joins TRBV29-1 to TRBJ1-2; D not resolved. Germline-derived CDR1 and CDR2 are SQVTM and ANQGSEA. V was shortened by 6 bases and J by 8 bases, with 13 bases between the two germline ends. CDR3 length equals 11 residues. The CDR3 loop is CSVDQALGYTF. The CDR3 DNA is TGCAGCGTCGACCAGGCGTTAGGCTACACCTTC.

V is TRBV19 and J is TRBJ1-4, with TRBD1 identical over 8 bases. Trimming cost V 5 bases and J 5 bases; bases outside gene matches: 7. This CDR3 is 15 amino acids long. Germline V gives CDR1 LNHDA, CDR2 SQIVND (reference sequence). For the CDR3, the DNA is TGTGCCAGTAGTGCCGGACAGGGCCCAAATGAAAAACTGTTTTTT. It is translated as CASSAGQGPNEKLFF.

The chain joins TRBV19 to TRBJ2-4, with 8 bases fitting TRBD1. Per the germline V gene, CDR1 is LNHDA and CDR2 is SQIVND (reference sequence). CDR3 length: 14 amino acids. With 3 bases clipped from V and 7 bases from J, the junction kept 5 bases outside the gene matches. CDR3 nucleotides: TGTGCCAGTAGTATGCAGGGGGCGTCGAACATTCAGTACTTC. As protein: CASSMQGASNIQYF.

The rearrangement links TRBV7-9 to TRBJ2-1, with TRBD2 matching over 10 bases. The CDR3 length is 15 residues. J was trimmed by 8 bases and V by 3 bases; bases with no gene match: 7. Germline CDR1 and CDR2: SEHNR and FQNEAQ (reference sequence). The CDR3 sequence: CASSFSASGSYEQFF. The CDR3 DNA is TGTGCCAGCAGCTTCTCGGCTAGCGGGAGCTATGAGCAGTTCTTC. The full variable domain, rest sourced from reference TRBV7-9 and TRBJ2-1, is DTGVSQNPRHKITKRGQNVTFRCDPISEHNRLYWYRQTLGQGPEFLTYFQNEAQLEKSRLLSDRFSAERPKGSFSTLEIQRTEQGDSAMYLCASSFSASGSYEQFFGPGTRLTVL.

CDR3 protein: CASSPWRLQETQYF. The CDR3 region has the DNA TGTGCCAGCAGCCCCTGGAGGTTACAAGAGACCCAGTACTTC. J is TRBJ2-5 and V is TRBV3-1 (or the pseudogene TRBV3-2); D is perhaps TRBD2 (5 bases). The germline CDR1 and CDR2 sequences are LGHDT and YNNKEL (reference sequence). The CDR3 contains 14 residues. V was clipped by 4 bases and J by 2 bases, with 11 bases between them.